This TCR beta chain was documented in a study of control samples from healthy donors and cancer patients. Per germline, CDR1 MGHRA and CDR2 YSYEKL. The CDR3 contains 16 residues. V was cut by 0 bases and J by 5 bases, with 16 bases left in between. Here immunoSEQ multiplex PCR was the method, and the copy in TCRdb shows in-frame clones only, minus some. The table shows around 130,000 clones, with roughly 89% occurring only once. The sequenced material came from PBMCs. The sequence was collected from a man aged 50 or older with head and neck cancer. The chain is built from TRBV4-1 and TRBJ1-1, with a possible D match to TRBD1 (5 bases). The CDR3 protein is CASSQEAGILWTEAFF. The CDR3 nucleotides are TGCGCCAGCAGCCAAGAGGCAGGGATACTGTGGACTGAAGCTTTCTTT.